What follows are 14 T cell receptor beta chains derived from one specimen sequenced in a study of blood T cells in healthy people across ages. For the second PCR, which ran for about 6 to 11 cycles, a sample-barcoded 5' primer and a J-beta primer mix were used. A single record per CDR3 protein comes from TCRdb applying MiXCR to the 5' RACE reads. The table shows some 760,000 distinct CDR3 sequences, with 25% occurring only once. These data were also filed under a second study, of T cells of mothers and their children.

Material for sequencing was blood. The source of these receptors is a boy aged 5-17 years in good health.

This clonotype has more than one count but fewer than ten. J is TRBJ2-3 and V is TRBV6-2 or TRBV6-3, with 7 bases identical to TRBD2. CDR3 length equals 16 residues. Germline V gene data show CDR1 as MNHEY and CDR2 as SVGEGT. V was pared by 1 base and J by 5 bases, with 9 bases of the junction left unmatched. The chain's CDR3 is CASSYFRTGGGDTQYF. CDR3 in DNA: TGTGCCAGCAGTTACTTTCGGACTGGCGGGGGAGATACGCAGTATTTT.

This rearrangement joins TRBV3-1 to TRBJ2-4, with D possibly TRBD2 on 5 matching bases. Germline CDR1 and CDR2: LGHDT and YNNKEL (reference sequence). The CDR3 is 13 residues long. The ends were cut back, 4 bases at V and 7 bases at J, with 11 bases in the middle. The CDR3 loop is CASSPDRRNIQYF. The CDR3 nucleotides are TGTGCCAGCAGCCCGGATAGGAGGAACATTCAGTACTTC.

This clonotype was picked up a small number of times. A junction end diverges from the germline sequence, so it may reflect a read error. The chain couples TRBV4-3 to TRBJ1-6; no reliable D call. In germline, CDR1 is LGHNA, CDR2 YSLEER. The CDR3 is made up of 17 amino acids. The DNA for the CDR3 is TGCGCCAGCAGCCAAGATCCAATGAGCTCCTATAATTCACCCCTCCGCTTT. Translation gives CASSQDPMSSYNSPLRF.

This CDR3 reads CASSPASGGAPHEQYF. In nucleotides, the CDR3 is TGTGCCAGCTCACCAGCTAGCGGGGGGGCCCCCCACGAGCAGTACTTC. J is TRBJ2-5 and V is TRBV18; 12 nucleotides match TRBD2. The J call is in doubt because the DNA end fits TRBJ2-7 better. Germline CDR1 reads KGHSH; CDR2 reads LQKENI. The CDR3 loop spans 16 amino acids.

This clonotype was detected a few times. J is TRBJ1-2 and V is TRBV29-1, with 8 bases identical to TRBD1. This CDR3 spans 12 amino acids. The germline V gene encodes CDR1 SQVTM and CDR2 ANQGSEA. The V and J ends lost 6 bases and 4 bases, in that order; junction bases with no gene match: 4. CDR3 coding DNA: TGCAGCGTCGGACAGGGAATCTATGGCTACACCTTC. It encodes CSVGQGIYGYTF.

The chain joins TRBV6-5 to TRBJ2-5; possible D gene TRBD2, 6 bases. The germline CDR1 and CDR2 sequences are MNHEY and SVGAGI. This CDR3 has 13 amino acids. V gave up 0 bases and J gave up 7 bases, with 9 bases separating them. CDR3 nucleotides: TGTGCCAGCAGTTACTCTGGGGGAGGGACCCAGTACTTC. Translating it yields CASSYSGGGTQYF.

There are a few counts of this clonotype. The chain couples TRBV5-1 to TRBJ1-4; TRBD1 matches 11 bases. The CDR3 is 15 residues long. J was trimmed by 7 bases and V by 4 bases; bases with no gene match: 6. Germline CDR1 is SGHRS and CDR2 is YFSETQ. CDR3 loop: CASSPGGTGGEKLFF. The CDR3 DNA reads as TGCGCCAGCAGCCCCGGCGGGACAGGGGGTGAAAAACTGTTTTTT.

This clonotype was detected a few times. This chain uses TRBV3-1 with TRBJ1-1; no reliable D call. This CDR3 contains 13 residues. Looked up from germline, CDR1 is LGHDT and CDR2 is YNNKEL (reference sequence). The V end lost 1 base, the J end lost 1 base, and 4 bases lay between the germline ends. The CDR3 sequence is CASSQGQNTEAFF. CDR3 sequence (DNA): TGTGCCAGCAGCCAAGGACAGAACACTGAAGCTTTCTTT.

This clonotype was detected a few times. The chain is built from TRBV29-1 and TRBJ2-1; no firm D call. The J call may be in error: the DNA end matches TRBJ2-5 better. This CDR3 spans 15 amino acids. Per the germline V gene, CDR1 is SQVTM and CDR2 is ANQGSEA. CDR3 in DNA: TGCAGCGTTGAAGAAACGAGGCGCCGAGGCGAGACCCAGTACTTC. It is translated as CSVEETRRRGETQYF.

The J gene is TRBJ2-1, the V gene TRBV20-1; 13 nucleotides match TRBD2. Germline CDR1 is DFQATT and CDR2 is SNEGSKA (reference sequence). There are 17 residues in the CDR3. The J segment lost 2 bases and the V segment lost 3 bases, leaving 7 bases of the junction unmatched. The CDR3 region has the DNA TGCAGTGCTAGGTCAACTAGCGGGAGGGCCCCCTACAATGAGCAGTTCTTC. Translated: CSARSTSGRAPYNEQFF.

Written as DNA, the CDR3 is TGCAGCGTTGATCCGGACAGCCACGGGCAGTTCTTC. It yields the protein CSVDPDSHGQFF. The chain has TRBV29-1 and TRBJ2-5; weak D call: TRBD1 (6 bases). The DNA end is more similar to TRBJ2-1, so the J call may be wrong. The CDR3 consists of 12 residues. The germline gives CDR1 SQVTM, CDR2 ANQGSEA.

CDR3 coding DNA: TGTGCCAGCAGTGAGAGTTCCATGAACACTGAAGCTTTCTTT. Translated: CASSESSMNTEAFF. The chain links TRBV25-1 to TRBJ1-1; no clear D gene. CDR3 length: 14 residues. The ends were cut back, 3 bases at V and 0 bases at J, with 8 bases in the middle. In germline, CDR1 is MGHDK, CDR2 SYGVNS.

This clonotype was detected a few times. The chain's CDR3 is CASSPLAGASYEQYF. CDR3 DNA sequence: TGTGCCAGCAGCCCTCTTGCGGGGGCCTCCTACGAGCAGTACTTC. The rearrangement joins TRBV3-1 to TRBJ2-7, with D maybe TRBD2 (7 bases). The germline V gene encodes CDR1 LGHDT and CDR2 YNNKEL (reference sequence). The CDR3 is 15 amino acids. V was clipped by 4 bases and J by 0 bases, with 13 bases between them.

This clonotype came up a few times. The chain links TRBV9 to TRBJ2-5, with a possible D match to TRBD2 (6 bases). The end of the DNA fits TRBJ2-7 better, so the J call may be wrong. This CDR3 comprises 15 residues. Germline CDR1 and CDR2: SGDLS and YYNGEE. CDR3 in DNA: TGTGCCAGCAGCCTGGGAGGAGGGGCTCTGAACGAGCAGTACTTC. Its protein is CASSLGGGALNEQYF.